The rows below give T cell receptor beta chains drawn from one sample of a study of blood T cell repertoires in COVID-19. Data came from immunoSEQ multiplex PCR; TCRdb stores just in-frame clones and leaves some out. The table records fewer than 200,000 clones, about 87% of them present only once. The sequenced material came from peripheral blood. Receptors originate from a woman in her fifties or sixties with acute or convalescent COVID-19. Both conserved end residues are part of each CDR3. A D gene is named only where the DNA matches it firmly. Only part of the rows carry a size: once, few, many, or a class if the clone is expanded.

V gene,clone size,D gene,J gene,CDR3 length,CDR3 protein,CDR3 DNA
TRBV7-2,.,.,TRBJ2-7,16,CASSPIGGGSWEEQYF,TGTGCCAGCAGCCCTATTGGGGGGGGCTCCTGGGAGGAGCAGTACTTC
TRBV2,.,.,TRBJ2-1,15,CASSDGGLAYNEQFF,TGTGCCAGCAGTGACGGCGGGCTGGCCTACAATGAGCAGTTCTTC
TRBV21-1,.,.,TRBJ2-7,19,CASSKALDICGLAPYEQYF,TGTGCCAGCAGCAAAGCGCTAGACATTTGCGGACTAGCGCCCTACGAGCAGTACTTC
TRBV11-2,.,.,TRBJ1-5,14,CASSLDPGTQPQHF,TGTGCCAGCAGCTTAGATCCGGGTACTCAGCCCCAGCATTTT
TRBV10-3,.,.,TRBJ1-3,15,CAISAGHLSGNTIYF,TGTGCCATCAGTGCCGGACACCTCTCTGGAAACACCATATATTTT
TRBV3-1/TRBV3-2,.,.,TRBJ2-2,16,CASSQVPNSYTGELFF,TGTGCCAGCAGCCAAGTTCCCAACTCCTACACCGGGGAGCTGTTTTTT
TRBV5-8,few,TRBD1,TRBJ1-1,16,CASSLRQGTLGSEAFF,TGTGCCAGCAGCTTGAGACAGGGGACGCTCGGATCGGAAGCTTTCTTT
TRBV19,.,TRBD1,TRBJ1-6,15,CASSIKTGTNSPLHF,TGTGCCAGTAGTATTAAGACAGGGACCAATTCACCCCTCCACTTT
TRBV5-6,.,.,TRBJ2-4,15,CASSLEGVAKNIQYF,TGTGCCAGCAGCTTGGAGGGGGTAGCCAAAAACATTCAGTACTTC
TRBV11-3,once,TRBD1,TRBJ2-5,15,CASSFGGGQGETQYF,TGTGCCAGCAGCTTTGGGGGGGGACAGGGAGAGACCCAGTACTTC
TRBV6-2/TRBV6-3,.,TRBD2,TRBJ2-2,15,CASSYGTTYTGELFF,TGTGCCAGCAGTTATGGGACTACCTACACCGGGGAGCTGTTTTTT
TRBV2,.,.,TRBJ1-1,12,CASRNRGTEAFF,TGTGCCAGCAGGAATCGGGGAACTGAAGCTTTCTTT
TRBV6-2/TRBV6-3,.,TRBD2,TRBJ2-1,16,CASSFQRGGARGEQFF,TGTGCCAGCAGTTTCCAGCGGGGGGGCGCCAGAGGGGAGCAGTTCTTC
TRBV19,.,TRBD1,TRBJ1-2,13,CASEDRRNYGYTF,TGTGCCAGTGAGGACAGGAGGAACTATGGCTACACCTTC
TRBV18,.,.,TRBJ2-3,15,CASSPPSRSTDTQYF,TGTGCCAGCTCACCACCGTCTCGGAGCACAGATACGCAGTATTTT
TRBV18,.,.,TRBJ1-2,12,CASSPPGDGYTF,TGTGCCAGCTCACCCCCGGGGGACGGCTACACCTTC
TRBV4-1,.,.,TRBJ2-3,16,CASSQGSGGGTDTQYF,TGCGCCAGCAGCCAAGGCTCGGGCGGGGGCACAGATACGCAGTATTTT
TRBV6-5,.,TRBD2,TRBJ2-1,13,CASRSGVGNEQFF,TGTGCCAGCAGGAGCGGGGTGGGCAATGAGCAGTTCTTC
TRBV3-1/TRBV3-2,.,.,TRBJ1-1,13,CASSLGRNTEAFF,TGTGCCAGCAGCCTAGGGAGGAACACTGAAGCTTTCTTT
TRBV19,.,.,TRBJ1-3,16,CASSIELWGSGNTIYF,TGTGCCAGTAGTATAGAGCTTTGGGGCTCGGGAAACACCATATATTTT
TRBV4-1,many,.,TRBJ1-4,11,CASSQDGRWAF,TGCGCCAGCAGCCAAGATGGCCGGTGGGCCTTT
TRBV27,.,TRBD1,TRBJ1-1,13,CASRSRGYTEAFF,TGTGCCAGCAGGTCCAGGGGGTATACTGAAGCTTTCTTT
TRBV25-1,.,.,TRBJ2-4,15,CASSESSLGENIQYF,TGTGCCAGCAGTGAATCTTCGCTCGGGGAAAACATTCAGTACTTC
TRBV19,.,.,TRBJ1-1,15,CASSPRGTENTEAFF,TGTGCCAGTAGTCCCCGGGGGACCGAGAACACTGAAGCTTTCTTT
TRBV27,.,.,TRBJ1-3,13,CASSPYSGNTIYF,TGTGCCAGCAGTCCCTACTCTGGAAACACCATATATTTT
TRBV5-4,.,TRBD2,TRBJ2-3,16,CASSLGLAGGLDTQYF,TGTGCCAGCAGCTTGGGACTAGCGGGAGGGTTGGATACGCAGTATTTT
TRBV7-2,.,TRBD2,TRBJ2-1,16,CASSPGTSGGINEQFF,TGTGCCAGCAGCCCGGGGACTAGCGGGGGCATCAATGAGCAGTTCTTC
TRBV6-6,.,.,TRBJ2-7,15,CASRGVSGRGYEQYF,TGTGCCAGCAGAGGGGTTTCGGGCAGGGGATACGAGCAGTACTTC
TRBV7-2,.,.,TRBJ2-5,14,CASSLQGWEETQYF,TGTGCCAGCAGCCTACAGGGTTGGGAAGAGACCCAGTACTTC
TRBV6-5,.,.,TRBJ1-2,14,CASLTANYNYGYTF,TGTGCCAGTCTGACAGCGAACTATAACTATGGCTACACCTTC
TRBV5-4,.,.,TRBJ2-1,13,CASKLRSVDEQFF,TGTGCCAGCAAGCTTCGGAGCGTCGATGAGCAGTTCTTC
TRBV4-1,.,.,TRBJ2-7,15,CASSQGHGSSYEQYF,TGCGCCAGCAGCCAAGGACATGGGAGCTCCTACGAGCAGTACTTC
TRBV29-1,.,TRBD1,TRBJ2-5,16,CSVSGTGMGTGETQYF,TGCAGCGTTTCCGGGACAGGGATGGGAACTGGGGAGACCCAGTACTTC
TRBV29-1,.,.,TRBJ1-1,12,CSASRRNTEAFF,TGCAGCGCCTCGAGGAGGAACACTGAAGCTTTCTTT
TRBV6-5,.,.,TRBJ2-3,15,CASSLDARYTDTQYF,TGTGCCAGCAGCCTTGACGCGCGGTACACAGATACGCAGTATTTT
TRBV7-2,.,TRBD2,TRBJ2-3,16,CASSLASGGTGDTQYF,TGTGCCAGCAGCTTAGCTAGCGGGGGGACAGGAGATACGCAGTATTTT
TRBV24-1,.,.,TRBJ2-3,16,CATSDPGLSLTDTQYF,TGTGCCACCAGCGACCCGGGACTCTCACTCACAGATACGCAGTATTTT
TRBV19,.,TRBD1,TRBJ1-1,17,CASSMPPLNRGNTEAFF,TGTGCCAGTAGTATGCCCCCATTGAACAGGGGGAACACTGAAGCTTTCTTT
TRBV12-3/TRBV12-4,.,.,TRBJ1-1,13,CASSTLGGVAAFF,TGTGCCAGCAGTACCCTCGGCGGGGTAGCTGCTTTCTTT
TRBV6-5,.,TRBD2,TRBJ2-5,16,CASSYSSGKYQETQYF,TGTGCCAGCAGTTACTCGAGCGGGAAGTACCAAGAGACCCAGTACTTC
TRBV7-8,.,TRBD1,TRBJ1-2,16,CASSYLDRGDNYGYTF,TGTGCCAGCAGCTACCTGGACAGGGGGGATAACTATGGCTACACCTTC
TRBV6-4,.,.,TRBJ1-6,14,CASSPDILGSPLHF,TGTGCCAGCAGCCCGGACATTCTCGGATCACCCCTCCACTTT
TRBV5-1,.,.,TRBJ2-1,13,CASSLDYRNEQFF,TGCGCCAGCAGCTTGGATTACAGGAATGAGCAGTTCTTC
TRBV19,once,TRBD1,TRBJ1-4,15,CASSPGTGVHEKLFF,TGTGCCAGTAGTCCCGGGACAGGGGTACATGAAAAACTGTTTTTT
TRBV4-3,few,TRBD2,TRBJ2-7,16,CASSQQVAGGSYEQYF,TGCGCCAGCAGCCAACAGGTAGCGGGAGGGTCCTACGAGCAGTACTTC
TRBV18,.,.,TRBJ1-1,15,CASSEVTGGTTEAFF,TGTGCCAGCTCAGAAGTGACTGGAGGGACCACTGAAGCTTTCTTT
TRBV24-1,.,TRBD1,TRBJ2-5,17,CATSGGQRVLYQETQYF,TGTGCCACCAGTGGGGGACAGAGAGTACTGTACCAAGAGACCCAGTACTTC
TRBV12-3/TRBV12-4,.,.,TRBJ2-5,13,CASSAPGEETQYF,TGTGCCAGCAGTGCACCGGGGGAAGAGACCCAGTACTTC
TRBV5-1,.,.,TRBJ2-7,15,CASSLGGGPYYEQYF,TGCGCCAGCAGCTTGGGTGGCGGGCCCTACTACGAGCAGTACTTC
TRBV7-8,.,.,TRBJ2-7,14,CASSLPNLSYEQYF,TGTGCCAGCAGCTTACCTAACCTCTCCTACGAGCAGTACTTC
TRBV18,.,.,TRBJ1-2,13,CASSPARDYGYTF,TGTGCCAGCTCACCTGCCAGGGACTATGGCTACACCTTC
TRBV6-2/TRBV6-3,.,.,TRBJ2-7,14,CASSYSSARGEQYF,TGTGCCAGCAGTTATTCGTCGGCACGGGGCGAGCAGTACTTC
TRBV12-3/TRBV12-4,.,TRBD1,TRBJ2-1,13,CASTVGQGNEQFF,TGTGCCAGCACCGTGGGACAGGGTAATGAGCAGTTCTTC
TRBV6-6,.,.,TRBJ2-1,12,CASREQGGEQFF,TGTGCCAGCAGGGAACAGGGTGGTGAGCAGTTCTTC